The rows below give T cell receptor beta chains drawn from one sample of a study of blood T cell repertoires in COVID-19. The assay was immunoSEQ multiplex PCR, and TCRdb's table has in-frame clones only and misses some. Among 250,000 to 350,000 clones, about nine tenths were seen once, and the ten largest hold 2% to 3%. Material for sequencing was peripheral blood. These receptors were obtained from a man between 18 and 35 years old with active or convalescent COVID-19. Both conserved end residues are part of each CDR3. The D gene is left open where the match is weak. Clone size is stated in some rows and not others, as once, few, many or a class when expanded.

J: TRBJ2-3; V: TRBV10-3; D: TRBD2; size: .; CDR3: CAISESSGGHGDTQYF; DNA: TGTGCCATCAGTGAATCTAGCGGGGGGCATGGAGATACGCAGTATTTT
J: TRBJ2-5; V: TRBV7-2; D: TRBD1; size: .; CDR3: CASSPIGGQEWIQYF; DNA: TGTGCCAGCAGCCCCATAGGGGGACAGGAGTGGATCCAGTACTTC
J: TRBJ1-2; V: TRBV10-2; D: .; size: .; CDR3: CASRMDSYYGYTF; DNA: TGCGCCAGCAGGATGGACAGCTACTATGGCTACACCTTC
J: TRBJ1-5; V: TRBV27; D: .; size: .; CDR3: CASSLGPGPQHF; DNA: TGTGCCAGCAGTTTGGGGCCGGGGCCCCAGCATTTT
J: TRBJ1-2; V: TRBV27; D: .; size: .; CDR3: CASSIRVSYGYTF; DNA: TGTGCCAGCAGTATCAGGGTTTCCTATGGCTACACCTTC
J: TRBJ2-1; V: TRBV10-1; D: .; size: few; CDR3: CASSGVGRPGGNEQFF; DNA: TGCGCCAGCAGTGGGGTTGGTCGCCCTGGAGGCAATGAGCAGTTCTTC
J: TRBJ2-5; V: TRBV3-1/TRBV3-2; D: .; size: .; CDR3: CASSQDPGRETQYF; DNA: TGTGCCAGCAGCCAAGATCCCGGGAGAGAGACCCAGTACTTC
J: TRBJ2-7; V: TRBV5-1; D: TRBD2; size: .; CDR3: CASSPGPYSGGQTEQYF; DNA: TGCGCCAGCAGCCCTGGACCATATAGCGGGGGGCAAACGGAGCAGTACTTC
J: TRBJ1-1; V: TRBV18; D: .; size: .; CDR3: CASSPSTGLNTEAFF; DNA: TGTGCCAGCTCACCGTCTACAGGGTTGAACACTGAAGCTTTCTTT
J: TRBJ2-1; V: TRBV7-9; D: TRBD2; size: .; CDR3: CASSDGLLAGVNEQFF; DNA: TGTGCCAGCAGCGATGGCCTCCTAGCGGGAGTAAATGAGCAGTTCTTC
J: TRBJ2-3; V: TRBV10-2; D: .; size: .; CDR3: CASSAEAQTQYF; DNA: TGCGCCAGCAGTGCGGAGGCCCAAACGCAGTATTTT
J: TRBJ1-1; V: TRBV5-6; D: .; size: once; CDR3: CASSLQGVTWGAEAFF; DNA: TGTGCCAGCAGCTTACAGGGTGTAACGTGGGGCGCTGAAGCTTTCTTT
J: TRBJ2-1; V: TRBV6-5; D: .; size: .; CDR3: CASSTLFYNEQFF; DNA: TGTGCCAGCAGTACATTATTCTACAATGAGCAGTTCTTC
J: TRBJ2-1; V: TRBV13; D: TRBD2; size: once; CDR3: CASSPVAGGLFGEQFF; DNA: TGTGCCAGCAGCCCAGTTGCGGGGGGGCTGTTTGGTGAGCAGTTCTTC
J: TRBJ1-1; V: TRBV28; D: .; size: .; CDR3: CASSLAQGEAFF; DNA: TGTGCCAGCAGTTTAGCGCAGGGGGAAGCTTTCTTT
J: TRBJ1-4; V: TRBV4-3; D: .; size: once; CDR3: CASSQDNNPSGIATNEKLFF; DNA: TGCGCCAGCAGCCAGGACAATAACCCTAGCGGCATAGCAACTAATGAAAAACTGTTTTTT
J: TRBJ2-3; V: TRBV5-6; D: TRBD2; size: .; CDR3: CASSLDWVAGAVADTQYF; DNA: TGTGCCAGCAGCTTGGATTGGGTGGCGGGAGCGGTCGCAGATACGCAGTATTTT
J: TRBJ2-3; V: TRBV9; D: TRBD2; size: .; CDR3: CASSPRAGGPTDTQYF; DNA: TGTGCCAGCTCTCCCCGGGCGGGGGGGCCTACAGATACGCAGTATTTT
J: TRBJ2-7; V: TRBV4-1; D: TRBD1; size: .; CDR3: CASSPGQGPSYEQYF; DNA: TGCGCCAGCAGCCCCGGACAGGGACCCTCCTACGAGCAGTACTTC
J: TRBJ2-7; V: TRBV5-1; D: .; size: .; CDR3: CASSWRDSNEPYF; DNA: TGCGCCAGCAGCTGGCGGGACAGCAATGAACCGTACTTC
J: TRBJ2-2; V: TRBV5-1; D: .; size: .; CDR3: CASSLTGTGELFF; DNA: TGCGCCAGCAGCTTGACAGGCACCGGGGAGCTGTTTTTT
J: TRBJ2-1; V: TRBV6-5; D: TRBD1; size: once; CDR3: CASTGQVNNEQFF; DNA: TGTGCCAGCACCGGACAGGTTAACAATGAGCAGTTCTTC
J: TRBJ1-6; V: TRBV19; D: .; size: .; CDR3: CASSLGGRTSPLHF; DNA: TGTGCCAGTAGTCTCGGAGGAAGGACTTCACCCCTCCACTTT
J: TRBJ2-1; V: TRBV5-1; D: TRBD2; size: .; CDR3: CASSLASGRSYNEQFF; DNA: TGCGCCAGCAGCCTAGCTAGCGGGAGGAGTTACAATGAGCAGTTCTTC
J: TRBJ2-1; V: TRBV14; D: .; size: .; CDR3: CASSQDGLNEQFF; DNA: TGTGCCAGCAGCCAAGATGGACTCAATGAGCAGTTCTTC